This paragraph reports one T cell receptor (beta chain). Per the original data handling: By means of reference gene primer amplification, nucleated cell counts were estimated. Generated by immunoSEQ multiplex PCR, the TCRdb table keeps only in-frame clones and is missing some. That table gives V, J and clone size, and the DNA gave D and trimming. The sample lists 28,000 or so clones, 90% occurring once. The CDR3 has 15 amino acids. Between the trimmed V and J ends, which lost 0 bases and 3 bases, there was a span of 9 bases. CDR1 and CDR2 from the germline V gene are LNHNV and YYDKDF (reference sequence). The source of the sample is a study of blood T cell repertoires in COVID-19. Study-wide context: Donors in the United States, Italy and Spain gave samples during acute or convalescent COVID-19.

The V and J genes are TRBV15 and TRBJ2-1; D may be TRBD2 (6 bases). Input material: peripheral blood. The source is a man aged 65 to 85 with acute or convalescent COVID-19. The CDR3 protein is CATSRDGGVYNEQFF. As DNA, the CDR3 is TGTGCCACCAGCAGAGATGGAGGGGTCTACAATGAGCAGTTCTTC.